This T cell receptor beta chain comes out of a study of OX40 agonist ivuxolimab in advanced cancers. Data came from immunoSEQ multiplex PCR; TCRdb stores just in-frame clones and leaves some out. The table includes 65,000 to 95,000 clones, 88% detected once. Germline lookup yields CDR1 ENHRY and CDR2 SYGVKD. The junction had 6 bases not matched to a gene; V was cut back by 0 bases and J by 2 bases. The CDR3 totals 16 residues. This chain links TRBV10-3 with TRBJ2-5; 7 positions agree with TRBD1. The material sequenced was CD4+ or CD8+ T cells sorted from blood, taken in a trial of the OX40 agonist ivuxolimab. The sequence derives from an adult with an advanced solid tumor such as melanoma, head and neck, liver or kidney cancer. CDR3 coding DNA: TGTGCCATCAGTGAGTCGACAGGGAAAAGGCAAGAGACCCAGTACTTC. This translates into CAISESTGKRQETQYF.